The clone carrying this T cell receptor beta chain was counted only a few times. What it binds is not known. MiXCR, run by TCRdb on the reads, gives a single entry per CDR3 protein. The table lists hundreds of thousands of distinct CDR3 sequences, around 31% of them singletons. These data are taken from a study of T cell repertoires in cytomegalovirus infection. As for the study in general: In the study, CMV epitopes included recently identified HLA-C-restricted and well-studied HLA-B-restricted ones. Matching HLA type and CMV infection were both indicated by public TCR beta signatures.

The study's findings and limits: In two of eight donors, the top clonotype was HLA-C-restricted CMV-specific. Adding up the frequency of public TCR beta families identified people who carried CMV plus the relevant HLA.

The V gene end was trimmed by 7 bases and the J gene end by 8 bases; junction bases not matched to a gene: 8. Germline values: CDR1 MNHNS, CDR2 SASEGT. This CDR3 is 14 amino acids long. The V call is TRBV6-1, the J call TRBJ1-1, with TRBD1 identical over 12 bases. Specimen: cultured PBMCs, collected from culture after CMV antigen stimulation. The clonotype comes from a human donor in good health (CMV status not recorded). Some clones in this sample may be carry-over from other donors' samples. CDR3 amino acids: CASTRRGTGGEAFF. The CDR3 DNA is TGTGCCAGCACCCGCCGGGGGACAGGGGGCGAAGCTTTCTTT.